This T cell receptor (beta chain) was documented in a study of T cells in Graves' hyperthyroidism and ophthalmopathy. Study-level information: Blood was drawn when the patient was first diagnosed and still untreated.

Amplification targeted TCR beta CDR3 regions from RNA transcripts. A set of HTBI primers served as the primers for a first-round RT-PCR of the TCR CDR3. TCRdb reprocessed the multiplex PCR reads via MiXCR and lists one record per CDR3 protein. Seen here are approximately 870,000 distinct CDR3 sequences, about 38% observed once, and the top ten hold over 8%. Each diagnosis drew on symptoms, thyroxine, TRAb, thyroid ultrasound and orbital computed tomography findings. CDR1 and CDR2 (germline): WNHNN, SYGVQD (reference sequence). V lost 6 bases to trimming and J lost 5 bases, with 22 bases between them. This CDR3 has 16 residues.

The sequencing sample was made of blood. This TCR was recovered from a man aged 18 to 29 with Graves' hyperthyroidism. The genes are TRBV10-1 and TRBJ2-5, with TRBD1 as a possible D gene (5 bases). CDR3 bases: TGCGCCAGCAGCCAAGAACCCGGCAGGGTAGTGGAGACCCAGTACTTC. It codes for CASSQEPGRVVETQYF.